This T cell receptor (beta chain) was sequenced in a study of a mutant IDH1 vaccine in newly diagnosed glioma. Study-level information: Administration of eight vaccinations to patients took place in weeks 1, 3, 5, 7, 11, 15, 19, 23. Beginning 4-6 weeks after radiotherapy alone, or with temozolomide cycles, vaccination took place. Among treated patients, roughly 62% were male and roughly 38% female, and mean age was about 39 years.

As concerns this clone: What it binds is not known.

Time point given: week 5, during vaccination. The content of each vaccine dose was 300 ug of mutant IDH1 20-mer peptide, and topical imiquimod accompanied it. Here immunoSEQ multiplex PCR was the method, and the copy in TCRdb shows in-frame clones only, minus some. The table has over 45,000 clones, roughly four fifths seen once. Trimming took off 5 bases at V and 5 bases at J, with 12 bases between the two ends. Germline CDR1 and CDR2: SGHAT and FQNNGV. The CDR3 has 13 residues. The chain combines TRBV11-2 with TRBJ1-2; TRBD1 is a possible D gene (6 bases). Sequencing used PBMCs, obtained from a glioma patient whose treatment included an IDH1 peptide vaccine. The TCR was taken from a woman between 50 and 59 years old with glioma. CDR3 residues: CASSGGTSYGYTF. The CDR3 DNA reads TGTGCCAGCAGCGGTGGGACAAGTTATGGCTACACCTTC.